One sample yielded the 31 T cell receptor beta chains listed below, sequenced in a study of blood T cell repertoires in COVID-19. This table comes from immunoSEQ multiplex PCR, and its TCRdb copy is limited to in-frame clones, with some not included. Among about 130,000 clones listed, around three quarters were seen once. Material: peripheral blood. The receptor set was obtained from a human donor in a cohort sampled during active COVID-19.

This clone appeared a few times. The V call is TRBV25-1, the J call TRBJ1-4, with TRBD1 matching over 7 bases. This CDR3 is built from 12 residues. Unmatched junction bases numbered 2, after V lost 6 bases and J lost 7 bases. Germline V gene lookup returns CDR1 MGHDK and CDR2 SYGVNS. The CDR3 here is CASRGTAEKLFF. CDR3 in DNA: TGTGCCAGCAGGGGGACAGCTGAAAAACTGTTTTTT.

J is TRBJ1-5 and V is TRBV10-2; a weak D match, TRBD1 (6 bases). The CDR3 has 12 residues. Trimming stripped 7 bases from V and 7 bases from J, with 11 bases between. Germline CDR1 reads WSHSY; CDR2 reads SAAADI. The CDR3 DNA is TGCGCCAGCAAGGGGGAGGGACAGCCCCAGCATTTT. Encoded protein: CASKGEGQPQHF.

The V and J genes are TRBV5-5 and TRBJ2-5; a possible D gene is TRBD1 (6 bases). The CDR3 loop spans 14 amino acids. V was pared by 2 bases and J by 5 bases, with 13 bases between. Germline values: CDR1 SGHKS, CDR2 YYEKEE (reference sequence). The CDR3 bases are TGTGCCAGCAGCTTTTGGGGGCCTAGGGAGACCCAGTACTTC. Translated, it gives CASSFWGPRETQYF.

This sequence joins TRBV30 and TRBJ2-7, with D possibly being TRBD1 (6 bases). This CDR3 is built from 14 residues. Looked up from germline, CDR1 is GTSNPN and CDR2 is SVGIG (reference sequence). The V and J ends lost 3 bases and 2 bases respectively, with 14 bases between them. The CDR3 loop is CAWSLKTGTYEQYF. CDR3 bases: TGTGCCTGGAGCCTAAAGACAGGTACCTACGAGCAGTACTTC.

The V and J genes are TRBV3-1 (or the pseudogene TRBV3-2) and TRBJ2-7; D gene ambiguous. CDR1 is LGHDT, CDR2 YNNKEL, per germline (reference sequence). This CDR3 region has 12 residues. V dropped 1 base and J dropped 5 bases, with 6 bases sitting between them. For the CDR3, the DNA is TGTGCCAGCAGCCAAGTAGTGGACGAGCAGTACTTC. Translating it yields CASSQVVDEQYF.

V usage is TRBV9 and J usage is TRBJ1-6, with 8 nucleotides matching TRBD1. The CDR3 sequence is 15 residues long. Germline CDR1 SGDLS, CDR2 YYNGEE. Trimming cost V 5 bases and J 10 bases; bases outside gene matches: 11. CDR3 sequence: CASSSPGGKESPLHF. As DNA, the CDR3 is TGTGCCAGCAGTTCGCCAGGGGGCAAGGAATCACCCCTCCACTTT.

The CDR3 here is CASSQDSLRYEKLFF. Written as DNA, the CDR3 is TGCGCCAGCAGCCAAGACAGTCTTCGTTATGAAAAACTGTTTTTT. V gene TRBV4-1 combines with J gene TRBJ1-4; D gene unclear. V was clipped by 0 bases and J by 6 bases, with 11 bases between them. Germline CDR1 and CDR2: MGHRA and YSYEKL. The length of the CDR3 is 15 residues.

The rearrangement joins TRBV5-5 to TRBJ2-7; TRBD2 agrees at 11 bases. The CDR3 loop spans 15 amino acids. Looked up from germline, CDR1 is SGHKS and CDR2 is YYEKEE (reference sequence). V was clipped by 4 bases and J by 2 bases; unmatched bases: 5. The CDR3 DNA reads as TGTGCCAGCAGCCCCTCGACTAGCGGGGCCTACGAGCAGTACTTC. Amino acid sequence: CASSPSTSGAYEQYF.

The rearrangement joins TRBV7-2 to TRBJ1-5; weak D call: TRBD1 (6 bases). From germline, CDR1 is SGHTA and CDR2 FQGNSA. V was clipped by 4 bases and J by 7 bases, with 11 bases between them. This CDR3 is built from 13 residues. The CDR3 region is CASSSQGWQPQHF. The CDR3 coding sequence is TGTGCCAGCAGCTCACAGGGTTGGCAGCCCCAGCATTTT.

The chain has TRBV4-2 and TRBJ2-7; TRBD2 aligns across 11 bases. Germline lookup yields CDR1 LGHNA and CDR2 YNFKEQ. There are 18 residues in the CDR3. The V segment lost 3 bases and the J segment 4 bases; nucleotides outside the gene matches: 14. The DNA of the CDR3 is TGTGCCAGCAGCCAGGGGGGCGGGGCTAGCGGGGGGTTGTACGAGCAGTACTTC. As protein: CASSQGGGASGGLYEQYF.

V gene TRBV7-6 combines with J gene TRBJ1-1; weak D call: TRBD1 (5 bases). Germline assignment: CDR1 SGHVS and CDR2 FNYEAQ. V lost 4 bases, J lost 4 bases, and 7 bases lay in between. The CDR3 loop spans 12 amino acids. The CDR3 DNA reads TGTGCCAGCAGCTCAGGGCGCACTGAAGCTTTCTTT. Translating gives CASSSGRTEAFF. The full variable domain, rest sourced from reference TRBV7-6 and TRBJ1-1, is GAGVSQSPRYKVTKRGQDVALRCDPISGHVSLYWYRQALGQGPEFLTYFNYEAQQDKSGLPNDRFSAERPEGSISTLTIQRTEQRDSAMYRCASSSGRTEAFFGQGTRLTVV.

This chain uses TRBV19 with TRBJ1-4, with D possibly TRBD1 on 5 matching bases. The CDR3 length is 15 residues. V was shortened by 1 base and J by 8 bases, with 14 bases between the two germline ends. Germline CDR1 is LNHDA and CDR2 is SQIVND (reference sequence). CDR3 nucleotides: TGTGCCAGTAGTATAGTTGGCCAGGGAGGAGAAAAACTGTTTTTT. It encodes CASSIVGQGGEKLFF.

The rearrangement joins TRBV30 to TRBJ2-5; 11 positions agree with TRBD1. CDR3 size: 14 residues. The J segment lost 2 bases and the V segment lost 5 bases, leaving 4 bases of the junction unmatched. CDR1 and CDR2 from the germline V gene are GTSNPN and SVGIG (reference sequence). The CDR3 coding sequence is TGTGCCTGGGGGACAGGGGGTGAACAAGAGACCCAGTACTTC. Its protein is CAWGTGGEQETQYF. Based on the CDR3 plus reference TRBV30 and TRBJ2-5, the full variable domain is SQTIHQWPATLVQPVGSPLSLECTVEGTSNPNLYWYRQAAGRGLQLLFYSVGIGQISSEVPQNLSASRPQDRQFILSSKKLLLSDSGFYLCAWGTGGEQETQYFGPGTRLLVL.

This chain links TRBV7-9 with TRBJ2-2; 9 positions match TRBD1. This CDR3 has 16 residues. V lost 5 bases, J lost 7 bases, and 11 bases stayed unmatched. CDR1 SEHNR and CDR2 FQNEAQ come from the germline V gene (reference sequence). The CDR3 is CASSGQGLGQGGELFF. The CDR3 nucleotides read TGTGCCAGCAGCGGACAGGGATTGGGACAGGGCGGGGAGCTGTTTTTT.

V gene TRBV6-1 combines with J gene TRBJ2-7, with TRBD1 matching over 8 bases. The CDR3 sequence is 14 residues long. The germline gives CDR1 MNHNS, CDR2 SASEGT. Germline trimming cut 3 bases from V and 4 bases from J; bases unmatched to any gene: 5. CDR3: CASSERDRRYEQYF. In DNA form, the CDR3 reads TGTGCCAGCAGTGAGCGGGACAGGAGATACGAGCAGTACTTC.

Points on this clone: The sample contains more than one DNA sequence encoding this CDR3. This sequence joins TRBV5-4 and TRBJ2-3, with TRBD2 identical over 12 bases. The germline V gene encodes CDR1 SGHNT and CDR2 YYREEE (reference sequence). J was trimmed by 0 bases and V by 0 bases; bases with no gene match: 5. CDR3 length equals 18 residues. CDR3 amino acids: CASSLGLAGDTSTDTQYF. The CDR3 bases are TGTGCCAGCAGCTTGGGACTAGCGGGGGATACTAGCACAGATACGCAGTATTTT.

The chain recombines TRBV13 with TRBJ1-2; 9 bases match TRBD1. Trimming removed 5 bases from V and 4 bases from J; junction bases left unmatched: 2. Germline V lookup: CDR1 PRHDT, CDR2 FYEKMQ (reference sequence). This CDR3 is built from 13 residues. CDR3 DNA sequence: TGTGCCAGCAGCGTGGGACAGGGCTATGGCTACACCTTC. Translating gives CASSVGQGYGYTF.

V usage is TRBV30 and J usage is TRBJ1-1; a possible D gene is TRBD1 (6 bases). The length of the CDR3 is 15 residues. With 1 base removed from V and 1 base from J, the gap between germline ends came to 13 bases. CDR1 and CDR2 (germline): GTSNPN, SVGIG (reference sequence). The CDR3 DNA follows: TGTGCCTGGAGTGGTGGGGCACAGGGGAACACTGAAGCTTTCTTT. Protein product: CAWSGGAQGNTEAFF.

This clone has only one observation. V usage is TRBV9 and J usage is TRBJ1-6; maybe TRBD1 (6 bases). The V gene lost 3 bases and the J gene lost 9 bases, with 13 bases spanning the gap. The CDR3 is 14 residues long. The germline CDR1 and CDR2 sequences are SGDLS and YYNGEE. The CDR3 loop is CASSEQGRISPLHF. In DNA, the CDR3 is TGTGCCAGCAGCGAACAGGGAAGGATTTCACCCCTCCACTTT.

The rearrangement joins TRBV19 to TRBJ1-3; D is perhaps TRBD1 (6 bases). Between the trimmed V and J ends, which lost 1 base and 0 bases, there was a span of 10 bases. This CDR3 comprises 16 residues. Germline V gene lookup returns CDR1 LNHDA and CDR2 SQIVND (reference sequence). The CDR3 loop reads CASSIVAGVSGNTIYF. Here the CDR3 DNA reads TGTGCCAGTAGTATAGTCGCAGGGGTCTCTGGAAACACCATATATTTT.

The chain is built from TRBV6-6 and TRBJ1-3; D gene uncertain. CDR3 length equals 15 residues. The V and J ends lost 2 bases and 0 bases respectively, with 8 bases between them. The germline gives CDR1 MNHNY, CDR2 SVGAGI (reference sequence). This CDR3 is CASSYGPSSGNTIYF. CDR3 coding DNA: TGTGCCAGCAGTTACGGCCCCAGCTCTGGAAACACCATATATTTT.

The V call is TRBV2, the J call TRBJ2-7, with a weak D call TRBD1 (5 bases). Deletions cut 8 bases from V and 0 bases from J, with 14 bases between. Germline V gives CDR1 SNHLY, CDR2 FYNNEI. The CDR3 is 14 residues long. CDR3 sequence: CASCLDTGSYEQYF. As DNA, the CDR3 is TGTGCCAGCTGCCTGGACACCGGCTCCTACGAGCAGTACTTC.

This clone was seen once. The genes are TRBV24-1 and TRBJ2-3; 8 bases align to TRBD1. Germline-derived CDR1 and CDR2 are KGHDR and SFDVKD. The V and J ends lost 1 base and 3 bases, in that order; junction bases with no gene match: 2. This CDR3 contains 15 residues. CDR3 sequence: CATSDFGQGTDTQYF. The DNA for the CDR3 is TGTGCCACCAGTGATTTTGGACAGGGTACAGATACGCAGTATTTT.

The table lists this clone with a count of one. The J gene is TRBJ1-1, the V gene TRBV6-1; maybe TRBD1 (5 bases). Germline V gene data show CDR1 as MNHNS and CDR2 as SASEGT. CDR3 size: 16 residues. Deletions cut 2 bases from V and 5 bases from J, with 18 bases between. CDR3 sequence reads: CASSEHGALGGTEAFF. For the CDR3, the DNA is TGTGCCAGCAGTGAACACGGGGCCCTGGGGGGGACTGAAGCTTTCTTT.

This chain joins TRBV11-2 and TRBJ2-1; 10 positions match TRBD2. The germline CDR1 and CDR2 sequences are SGHAT and FQNNGV. Germline trimming cut 1 base from V and 9 bases from J; bases unmatched to any gene: 6. This CDR3 is built from 15 residues. The CDR3 DNA reads TGTGCCAGCAGCTTAGTCGAGCGGGGGGGCACTGAGCAGTTCTTC. Its translation: CASSLVERGGTEQFF.

This chain links TRBV4-1 with TRBJ2-7, with TRBD1 identical over 7 bases. CDR1 MGHRA and CDR2 YSYEKL come from the germline V gene. The junction had 7 bases not matched to a gene; V was cut back by 3 bases and J by 2 bases. The CDR3 is 15 residues long. The chain's CDR3 is CASSHPDRATYEQYF. Here the CDR3 DNA reads TGCGCCAGCAGCCACCCAGACAGGGCCACCTACGAGCAGTACTTC.

The chain couples TRBV6-5 to TRBJ2-6, with a tentative D call TRBD2 (5 bases). The CDR3 covers 15 residues. Germline CDR1 is MNHEY and CDR2 is SVGAGI. V was clipped by 8 bases and J by 3 bases, with 14 bases between them. The CDR3 nucleotides are TGTGCCAGCCTAGAACCGGGGAGTGGGGCCAACGTCCTGACTTTC. Encoded protein: CASLEPGSGANVLTF.

The V call is TRBV6-5, the J call TRBJ1-3, with a tentative D call TRBD1 (5 bases). Trimming took 8 bases from V and 0 from J, leaving 11 bases between them. Germline assignment: CDR1 MNHEY and CDR2 SVGAGI. CDR3 length equals 14 residues. CDR3 residues: CASWGGSSGNTIYF. The DNA for the CDR3 is TGTGCCAGCTGGGGGGGAAGCTCTGGAAACACCATATATTTT.

The CDR3 bases are TGTGCCAGCTCAGCGACCGGGACAACTAATTCACCCCTCCACTTT. Residues: CASSATGTTNSPLHF. The V and J genes are TRBV18 and TRBJ1-6; possible D gene TRBD1, 6 bases. CDR3 length: 15 amino acids. The germline CDR1 and CDR2 sequences are KGHSH and LQKENI. Trimming took 5 bases from V and 6 from J, leaving 14 bases between them. Supplemented by reference TRBV18 and TRBJ1-6, the full variable domain reads NAGVMQNPRHLVRRRGQEARLRCSPMKGHSHVYWYRQLPEEGLKFMVYLQKENIIDESGMPKERFSAEFPKEGPSILRIQQVVRGDSAAYFCASSATGTTNSPLHFGNGTRLTVT.

This clone appeared a few times. The rearrangement joins TRBV7-9 to TRBJ1-1, with TRBD1 matching over 7 bases. Germline V CDR1 and CDR2: SEHNR, FQNEAQ (reference sequence). This CDR3 is built from 15 residues. Trimming at V came to 5 bases and at J to 4 bases, leaving 10 bases not matched to a gene. CDR3 in amino acids: CASSPKDRVTTEAFF. In DNA, the CDR3 is TGTGCCAGCAGCCCGAAAGACAGGGTGACCACTGAAGCTTTCTTT.

The chain has TRBV18 and TRBJ2-5; 8 bases map to TRBD1. In germline, CDR1 is KGHSH, CDR2 LQKENI. Unmatched junction bases numbered 8, after V lost 4 bases and J lost 4 bases. This CDR3 contains 15 residues. For the CDR3, the DNA is TGTGCCAGCTCACTCTACGGACAGGGACGAGAGACCCAGTACTTC. The encoded protein is CASSLYGQGRETQYF. The variable domain in full, with the rest retrieved from reference TRBV18 and TRBJ2-5, is NAGVMQNPRHLVRRRGQEARLRCSPMKGHSHVYWYRQLPEEGLKFMVYLQKENIIDESGMPKERFSAEFPKEGPSILRIQQVVRGDSAAYFCASSLYGQGRETQYFGPGTRLLVL.